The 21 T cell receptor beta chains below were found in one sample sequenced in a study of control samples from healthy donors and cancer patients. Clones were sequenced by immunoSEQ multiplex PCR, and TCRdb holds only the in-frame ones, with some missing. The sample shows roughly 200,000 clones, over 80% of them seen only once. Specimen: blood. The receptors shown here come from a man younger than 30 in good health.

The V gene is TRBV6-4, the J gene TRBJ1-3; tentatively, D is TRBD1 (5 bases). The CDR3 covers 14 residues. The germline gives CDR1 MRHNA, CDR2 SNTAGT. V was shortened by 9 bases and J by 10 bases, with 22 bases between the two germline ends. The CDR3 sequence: CARRDSRELRTIYF. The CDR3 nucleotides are TGTGCCAGACGAGACAGCCGTGAATTAAGGACCATATATTTT.

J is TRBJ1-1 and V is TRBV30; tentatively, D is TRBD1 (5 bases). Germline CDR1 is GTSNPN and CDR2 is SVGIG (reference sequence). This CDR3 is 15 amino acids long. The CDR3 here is CAGKLLGLKNTEAFF. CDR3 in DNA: TGTGCTGGAAAGCTCTTGGGACTGAAGAACACTGAAGCTTTCTTT.

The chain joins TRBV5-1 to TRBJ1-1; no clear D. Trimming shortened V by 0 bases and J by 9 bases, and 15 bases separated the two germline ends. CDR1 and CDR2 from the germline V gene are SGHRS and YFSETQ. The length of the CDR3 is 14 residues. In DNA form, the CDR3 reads TGCGCCAGCAGCTTGGATGACACCGAAGCCAAAGCTTTCTTT. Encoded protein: CASSLDDTEAKAFF.

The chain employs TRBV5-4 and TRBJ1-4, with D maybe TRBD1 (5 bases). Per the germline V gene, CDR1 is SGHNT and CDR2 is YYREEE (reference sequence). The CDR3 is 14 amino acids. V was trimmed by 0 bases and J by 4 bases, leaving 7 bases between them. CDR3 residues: CASSLGQNNEKLFF. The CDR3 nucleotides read TGTGCCAGCAGCTTGGGACAGAATAATGAAAAACTGTTTTTT.

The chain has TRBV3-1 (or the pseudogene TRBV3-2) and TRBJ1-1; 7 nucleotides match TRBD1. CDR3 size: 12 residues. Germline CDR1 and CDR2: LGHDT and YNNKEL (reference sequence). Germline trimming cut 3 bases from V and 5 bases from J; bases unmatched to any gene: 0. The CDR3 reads CASSHRGTEAFF. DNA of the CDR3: TGTGCCAGCAGCCACAGGGGGACTGAAGCTTTCTTT.

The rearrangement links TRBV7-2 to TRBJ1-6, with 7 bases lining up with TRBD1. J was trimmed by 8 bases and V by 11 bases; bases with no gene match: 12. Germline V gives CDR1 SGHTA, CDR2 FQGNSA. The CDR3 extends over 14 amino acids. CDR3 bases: TGTGCCCTAAGGGGACAGAATTTTGATTCACCCCTCCACTTT. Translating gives CALRGQNFDSPLHF.

CDR3 in amino acids: CASSFGTGRSGAFF. CDR3 coding DNA: TGTGCCAGCAGCTTTGGGACAGGGAGGTCAGGAGCTTTCTTT. The chain uses TRBV7-3 and TRBJ1-1, with TRBD1 identical over 9 bases. Trimming at V came to 3 bases and at J to 10 bases, leaving 9 bases not matched to a gene. This CDR3 is 14 amino acids long. Germline CDR1 SGHTA, CDR2 FQGTGA.

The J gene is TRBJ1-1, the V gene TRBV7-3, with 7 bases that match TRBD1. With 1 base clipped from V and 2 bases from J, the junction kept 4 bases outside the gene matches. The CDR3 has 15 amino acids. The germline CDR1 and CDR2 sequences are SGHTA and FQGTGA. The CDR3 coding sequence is TGTGCCAGCAGCTTAAAGGCAGGGGGAAACACTGAAGCTTTCTTT. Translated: CASSLKAGGNTEAFF.

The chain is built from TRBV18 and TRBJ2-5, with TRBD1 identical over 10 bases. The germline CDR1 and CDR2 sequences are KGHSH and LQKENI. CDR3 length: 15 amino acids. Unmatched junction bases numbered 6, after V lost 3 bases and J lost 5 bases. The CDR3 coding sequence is TGTGCCAGCTCACCTTCCGGACAGGGGGAGGAGACCCAGTACTTC. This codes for CASSPSGQGEETQYF.

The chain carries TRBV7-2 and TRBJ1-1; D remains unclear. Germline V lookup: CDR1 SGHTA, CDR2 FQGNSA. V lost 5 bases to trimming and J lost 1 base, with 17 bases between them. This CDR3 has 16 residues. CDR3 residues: CASSQTWPLGNTEAFF. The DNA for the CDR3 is TGTGCCAGCAGCCAGACTTGGCCACTGGGGAACACTGAAGCTTTCTTT. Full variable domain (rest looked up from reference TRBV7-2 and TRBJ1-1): GAGVSQSPSNKVTEKGKDVELRCDPISGHTALYWYRQSLGQGLEFLIYFQGNSAPDKSGLPSDRFSAERTGGSVSTLTIQRTQQEDSAVYLCASSQTWPLGNTEAFFGQGTRLTVV.

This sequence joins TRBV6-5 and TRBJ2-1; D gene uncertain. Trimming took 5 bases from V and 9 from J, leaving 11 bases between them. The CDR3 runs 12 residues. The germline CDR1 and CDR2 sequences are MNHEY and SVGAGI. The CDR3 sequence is CASSRWGTEQFF. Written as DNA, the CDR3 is TGTGCCAGCAGTAGGTGGGGAACTGAGCAGTTCTTC.

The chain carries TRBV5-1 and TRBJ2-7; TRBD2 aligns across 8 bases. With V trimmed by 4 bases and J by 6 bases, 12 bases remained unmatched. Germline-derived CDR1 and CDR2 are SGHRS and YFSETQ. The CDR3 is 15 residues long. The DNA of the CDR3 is TGCGCCAGCAGCGCTACCGGGGGGGCCGCCCGCGAGCAGTACTTC. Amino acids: CASSATGGAAREQYF.

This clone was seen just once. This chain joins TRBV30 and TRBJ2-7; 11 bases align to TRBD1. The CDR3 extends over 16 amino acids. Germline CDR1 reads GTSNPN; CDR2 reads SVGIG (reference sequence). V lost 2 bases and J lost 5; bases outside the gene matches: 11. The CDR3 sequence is CAWSSLLDRGRDEQYF. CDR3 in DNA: TGTGCCTGGAGTTCTCTGCTGGACAGGGGGCGGGACGAGCAGTACTTC. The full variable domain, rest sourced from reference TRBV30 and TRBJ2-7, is SQTIHQWPATLVQPVGSPLSLECTVEGTSNPNLYWYRQAAGRGLQLLFYSVGIGQISSEVPQNLSASRPQDRQFILSSKKLLLSDSGFYLCAWSSLLDRGRDEQYFGPGTRLTVT.

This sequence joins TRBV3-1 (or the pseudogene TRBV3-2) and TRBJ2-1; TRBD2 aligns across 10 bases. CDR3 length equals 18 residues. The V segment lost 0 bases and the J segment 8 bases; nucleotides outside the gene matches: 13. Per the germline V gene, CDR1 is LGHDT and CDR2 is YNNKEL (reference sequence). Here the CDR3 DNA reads TGTGCCAGCAGCCAAGATAGGGACAGCGGGGGGGCCGGAGATGAGCAGTTCTTC. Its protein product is CASSQDRDSGGAGDEQFF.

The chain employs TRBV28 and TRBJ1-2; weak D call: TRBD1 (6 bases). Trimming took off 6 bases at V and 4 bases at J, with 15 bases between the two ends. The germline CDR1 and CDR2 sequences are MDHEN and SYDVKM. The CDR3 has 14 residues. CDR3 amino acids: CASRLNTGFYGYTF. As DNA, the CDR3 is TGTGCCAGCAGATTAAATACAGGGTTCTATGGCTACACCTTC.

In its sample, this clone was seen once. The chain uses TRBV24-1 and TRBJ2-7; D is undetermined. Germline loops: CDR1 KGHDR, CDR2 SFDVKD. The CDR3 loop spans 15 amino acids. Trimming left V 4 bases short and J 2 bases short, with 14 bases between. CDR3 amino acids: CATSDAADGTYEQYF. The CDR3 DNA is TGTGCCACCAGTGACGCAGCCGACGGTACCTACGAGCAGTACTTC.

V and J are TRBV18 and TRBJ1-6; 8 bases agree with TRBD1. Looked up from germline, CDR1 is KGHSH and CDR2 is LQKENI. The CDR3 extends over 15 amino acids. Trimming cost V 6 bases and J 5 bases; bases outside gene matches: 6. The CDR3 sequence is CASSFQGANNSPLHF. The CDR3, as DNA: TGTGCCAGCTCGTTTCAGGGGGCTAATAATTCACCCCTCCACTTT.

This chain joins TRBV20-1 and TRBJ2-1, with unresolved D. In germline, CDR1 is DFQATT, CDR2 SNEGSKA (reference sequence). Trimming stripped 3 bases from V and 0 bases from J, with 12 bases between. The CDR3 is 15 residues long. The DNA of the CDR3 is TGCAGTGCTAGTTTATCGCGAGCCTCCTACAATGAGCAGTTCTTC. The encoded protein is CSASLSRASYNEQFF.

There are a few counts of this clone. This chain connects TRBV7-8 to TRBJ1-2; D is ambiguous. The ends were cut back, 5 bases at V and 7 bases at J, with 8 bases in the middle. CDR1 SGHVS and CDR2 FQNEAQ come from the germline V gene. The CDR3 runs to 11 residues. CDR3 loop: CASSPGSGYTF. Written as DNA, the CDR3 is TGTGCCAGCAGCCCGGGGTCTGGCTACACCTTC.

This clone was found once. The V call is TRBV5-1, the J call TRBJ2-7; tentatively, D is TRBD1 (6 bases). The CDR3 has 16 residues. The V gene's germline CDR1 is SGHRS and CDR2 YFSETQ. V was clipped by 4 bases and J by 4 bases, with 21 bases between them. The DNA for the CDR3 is TGCGCCAGCAGCCCCCTACGAGGCAGGGGAAGGTACGAGCAGTACTTC. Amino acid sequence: CASSPLRGRGRYEQYF.

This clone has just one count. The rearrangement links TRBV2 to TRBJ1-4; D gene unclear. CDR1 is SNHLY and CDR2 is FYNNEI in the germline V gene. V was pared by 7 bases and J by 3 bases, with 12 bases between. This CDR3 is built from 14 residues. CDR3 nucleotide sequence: TGTGCCAGCAATCTACAGCCTCCTAATGAAAAACTGTTTTTT. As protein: CASNLQPPNEKLFF.